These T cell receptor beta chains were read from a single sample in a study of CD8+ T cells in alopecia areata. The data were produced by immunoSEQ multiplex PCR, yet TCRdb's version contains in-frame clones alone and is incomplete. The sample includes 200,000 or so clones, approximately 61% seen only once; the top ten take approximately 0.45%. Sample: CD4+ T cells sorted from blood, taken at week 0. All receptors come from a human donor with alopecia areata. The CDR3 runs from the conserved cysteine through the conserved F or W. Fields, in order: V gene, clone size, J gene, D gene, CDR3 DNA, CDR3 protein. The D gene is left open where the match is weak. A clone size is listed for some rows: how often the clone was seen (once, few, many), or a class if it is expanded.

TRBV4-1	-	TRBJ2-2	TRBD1	TGCGCCAGCAGCCCTCACAGGGGGAAAGTCGTCACCGGGGAGCTGTTTTTT	CASSPHRGKVVTGELFF
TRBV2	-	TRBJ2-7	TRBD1	TGTGCCAGCAGTGAGAGGGCAGGGGGCGCGAGAGAGCAGTACTTC	CASSERAGGAREQYF
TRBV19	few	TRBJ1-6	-	TGTGCCAGTTCTCAGGGAGCAAGTAATTCACCCCTCCACTTT	CASSQGASNSPLHF
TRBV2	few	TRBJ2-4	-	TGTGCCAGCAGTGAACCAGGCAACGCCAAAAACATTCAGTACTTC	CASSEPGNAKNIQYF
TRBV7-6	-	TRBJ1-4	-	TGTGCCAGCAGCTTAGGCGGTGGGGCTAATGAAAAACTGTTTTTT	CASSLGGGANEKLFF
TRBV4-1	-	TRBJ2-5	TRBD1	TGCGCCAGCAGCCAAGATCCGTGGACAGGGTATGAGACCCAGTACTTC	CASSQDPWTGYETQYF
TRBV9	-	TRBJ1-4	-	TGTGCCAGCAGCCCGGGGGTAACTTATAATGAAAAACTGTTTTTT	CASSPGVTYNEKLFF
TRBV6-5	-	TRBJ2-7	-	TGTGCCAGCAGCCTACCCCCGCCAAGTCAGCAGTACTTC	CASSLPPPSQQYF
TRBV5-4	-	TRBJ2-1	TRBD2	TGTGCCAGCAGCAAAAGACTAGCGGCATACAATGGGCAGTTCTTC	CASSKRLAAYNGQFF
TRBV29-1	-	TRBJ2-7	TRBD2	TGCAGCGTGATAAGCGGGAGTTTGTACGAGCAGTACTTC	CSVISGSLYEQYF
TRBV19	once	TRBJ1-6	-	TGTGCCACACGGGGGGGAACAGATAATTCACCCCTCCACTTT	CATRGGTDNSPLHF
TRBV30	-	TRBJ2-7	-	TGTGCCTGGAGACGAGGTGGAAGGCCCTACGAGCAGTACTTC	CAWRRGGRPYEQYF
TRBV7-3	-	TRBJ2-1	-	TGTGCCAGCAGCTCCCGGGACAAAGACCACAATGAGCAGTTCTTC	CASSSRDKDHNEQFF
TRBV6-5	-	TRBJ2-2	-	TGTGCCAGCAGTTACTTCGGCCCCGTGGGGGAGCTGTTTTTT	CASSYFGPVGELFF
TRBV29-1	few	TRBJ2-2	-	TGCAGCGTTGGTGGGGCCCTCACCGGGGAGCTGTTTTTT	CSVGGALTGELFF
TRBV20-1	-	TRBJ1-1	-	TGCAGTGCTAGAGGGCCGGGGAGGGCTTTCTTT	CSARGPGRAFF
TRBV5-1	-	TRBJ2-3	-	TGCGCCAGCAGCTTGGAATGGAGGACAGATACGCAGTATTTT	CASSLEWRTDTQYF
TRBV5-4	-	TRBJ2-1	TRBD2	TGTGCCAGCAGCCCGCGACTAGCGGGCAATGAGCAGTTCTTC	CASSPRLAGNEQFF
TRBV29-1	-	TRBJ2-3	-	TGCAGCGTTGGTTTCGCAGATACGCAGTATTTT	CSVGFADTQYF
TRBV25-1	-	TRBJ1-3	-	TGTGCCAGCAAATCCGGCCTTAAGGGAAACACCATATATTTT	CASKSGLKGNTIYF
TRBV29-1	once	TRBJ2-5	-	TGCAGCGTTGGGGGCGGGGGCACGGAGACCCAGTACTTC	CSVGGGGTETQYF
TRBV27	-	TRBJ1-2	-	TGTGCCAGCAGTTCCGCAGGGTGGGACTATGGCTACACCTTC	CASSSAGWDYGYTF
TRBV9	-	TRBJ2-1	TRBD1	TGTGCCAGCAGCTCCCGATCCGGGACAGGGGAAAATGAGCAGTTCTTC	CASSSRSGTGENEQFF
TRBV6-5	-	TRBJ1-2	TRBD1	TGTGCCAGCAGTTACAGGGACAGGGAATATAGTGGCTACACCTTC	CASSYRDREYSGYTF
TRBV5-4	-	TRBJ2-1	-	TGTGCCAGCAGCTTAAGCATAGGGGGCAATGAGCAGTTCTTC	CASSLSIGGNEQFF
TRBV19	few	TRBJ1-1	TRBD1	TGTGCCAGTAGGGATCCAGGGGGAGAGAACACTGAAGCTTTCTTT	CASRDPGGENTEAFF
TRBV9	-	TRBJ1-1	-	TGTGCCAGCAGCGTCTCCGCAAACACTGAAGCTTTCTTT	CASSVSANTEAFF
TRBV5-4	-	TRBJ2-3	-	TGTGCCCTGAACAGGGCGGGGATCACAGATACGCAGTATTTT	CALNRAGITDTQYF
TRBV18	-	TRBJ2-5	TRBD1	TGTGCCAGCTCCCTGGGACAGCAAGAGACCCAGTACTTC	CASSLGQQETQYF
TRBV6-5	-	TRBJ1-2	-	TGTGCCAGCAGTTACTCAACGGCTAACTATGGCTACACCTTC	CASSYSTANYGYTF
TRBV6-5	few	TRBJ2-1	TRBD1	TGTGCCAGCAGTGGCCGATCGACAGGGGACGATGAGCAGTTCTTC	CASSGRSTGDDEQFF
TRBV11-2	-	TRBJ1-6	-	TGTGCCAGCAGCGTATCAGGGGACTATAATTCACCCCTCCACTTT	CASSVSGDYNSPLHF
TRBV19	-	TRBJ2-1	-	TGTGCCAGTCGCGAAGACAAACCACCCCATGAGCAGTTCTTC	CASREDKPPHEQFF
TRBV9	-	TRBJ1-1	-	TGTGCCAGCAGCGTAGAACCCTCGGGGAACACTGAAGCTTTCTTT	CASSVEPSGNTEAFF
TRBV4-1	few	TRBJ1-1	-	TGCGCCAGCAGCCAAGTTTCGGGGTACACTGAAGCTTTCTTT	CASSQVSGYTEAFF
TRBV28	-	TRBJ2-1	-	TGTGCCAGCGTGGACTCCATCTCCGAGCAGTTCTTC	CASVDSISEQFF
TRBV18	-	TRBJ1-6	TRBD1	TGTGCCAGCTCACGGGGACAGATGTCGACACCCCTCCACTTT	CASSRGQMSTPLHF
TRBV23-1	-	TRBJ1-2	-	TGCGCCAGCAGCAGGCCCGCTCAAGACGGCTATGGCTACACCTTC	CASSRPAQDGYGYTF
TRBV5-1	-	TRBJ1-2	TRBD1	TGCGCCAGCAGCCTAAAGACAGGGGCAGGCTATGGCTACACCTTC	CASSLKTGAGYGYTF
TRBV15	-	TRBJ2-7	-	TGTGCCACCAGCAGAGTACCCGGGGTCGAGCAGTACTTC	CATSRVPGVEQYF
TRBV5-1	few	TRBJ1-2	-	TGCGCCAGCAGCCTTTACGCAGACTCCTATGGCTACACCTTC	CASSLYADSYGYTF
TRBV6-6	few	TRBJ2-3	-	TGTGCCAGCAGTTCCAACACAGATACGCAGTATTTT	CASSSNTDTQYF
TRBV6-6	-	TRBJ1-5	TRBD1	TGTGCCAGCACGAGGACAGGGGGCCTTCAGCCCCAGCATTTT	CASTRTGGLQPQHF
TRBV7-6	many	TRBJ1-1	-	TGTGCCAGCAGCTCGGGGGGAAACACTGAAGCTTTCTTT	CASSSGGNTEAFF
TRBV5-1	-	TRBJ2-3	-	TGCGCCAGCAGCCTCAAATTCGGGGAGGCCCTTAGCACAGATACGCAGTATTTT	CASSLKFGEALSTDTQYF
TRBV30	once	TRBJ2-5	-	TGTGCCTTTATAACACCACCAGAGACCCAGTACTTC	CAFITPPETQYF
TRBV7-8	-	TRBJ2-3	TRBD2	TGTGCCAGCAGCTTAGCGGGAGGGGATACGCAGTATTTT	CASSLAGGDTQYF
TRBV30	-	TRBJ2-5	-	TGTGCCTGGAGTGTTGGGGCAGGCAGCCAAGAGACCCAGTACTTC	CAWSVGAGSQETQYF